This entry lists 31 T cell receptor beta chains sequenced from one sample in a study of CD8 T cells in ankylosing spondylitis (dated 2017 in TCRdb). General conclusions and limits of the study: A TCR beta motif made up of several highly homologous amino acid variants appeared to be characteristic of blood from ankylosing spondylitis patients.

The method behind the library was 5' RACE. Sequenced using an Illumina HiSeq 2500. TCRdb reprocessed the public reads (quality trimming at Q25 with fastp, clone calling with MiXCR) and kept in-frame beta chains. Every entry covers one CDR3 protein and lists the most common genes and DNA from its rows. The sample yields roughly 90,000 distinct CDR3 sequences; roughly 8.5% were counted once. Around 30% of the sample is in the top ten clones. Their antigens remain unidentified. Material for sequencing was blood, either unsorted or a sorted T cell fraction (not recorded which). These receptors were taken from a male donor with ankylosing spondylitis.

This clonotype was observed a few times. The V gene is TRBV19, the J gene TRBJ1-1; D is perhaps TRBD1 (5 bases). The CDR3 has 13 residues. The germline V and J ends were trimmed by 5 bases and 4 bases, with 11 bases remaining between them. Germline CDR1 and CDR2: LNHDA and SQIVND (reference sequence). The CDR3 DNA reads as TGTGCCAGTAGTTGGGGGGTTGGCACTGAAGCTTTCTTT. This gives the protein CASSWGVGTEAFF.

The chain uses TRBV27 and TRBJ2-1; possibly TRBD2 for D (5 bases). This CDR3 comprises 15 residues. V dropped 5 bases and J dropped 2 bases, with 13 bases sitting between them. Germline V CDR1 and CDR2: MNHEY, SMNVEV (reference sequence). CDR3 DNA: TGTGCCAGCAGTCTAGCTGCGTCGACCTACAATGAGCAGTTCTTC. This gives the protein CASSLAASTYNEQFF.

The CDR3 loop reads CASVNSLAKNIQYF. As DNA, the CDR3 is TGTGCCAGCGTTAACAGTCTAGCCAAAAACATTCAGTACTTC. This chain joins TRBV28 and TRBJ2-4; unclear D gene. Germline V gives CDR1 MDHEN, CDR2 SYDVKM. V was pared by 8 bases and J by 0 bases, with 11 bases between. This CDR3 region has 14 residues.

This chain connects TRBV12-3 or TRBV12-4 to TRBJ1-4; the match to TRBD1 covers 10 bases. V lost 6 bases, J lost 0 bases, and 7 bases stayed unmatched. The CDR3 totals 17 residues. The CDR3 DNA sequence: TGTGCCAGCAGCTACCGACAGGGGGCTGCAACTAATGAAAAACTGTTTTTT. Its translation: CASSYRQGAATNEKLFF.

The V call is TRBV7-8, the J call TRBJ2-1; no clear D gene. CDR1 is SGHVS, CDR2 FQNEAQ, per germline. V was clipped by 2 bases and J by 0 bases, with 14 bases between them. The CDR3 spans 17 residues. This CDR3 is CASSLIRVTSSYNEQFF. In DNA, the CDR3 is TGTGCCAGCAGCTTAATTCGGGTCACCAGCTCCTACAATGAGCAGTTCTTC.

CDR3 sequence (DNA): TGTGCCAGCAGCGTAGGTTTTAGCGGGGCCTACAATGAGCAGTTCTTC. Protein product: CASSVGFSGAYNEQFF. The chain carries TRBV9 and TRBJ2-1; 8 nucleotides agree with TRBD2. V was pared by 0 bases and J by 2 bases, with 4 bases of the junction left unmatched. The length of the CDR3 is 16 residues. Germline-derived CDR1 and CDR2 are SGDLS and YYNGEE.

This clonotype was counted at least ten times. The V gene is TRBV13, the J gene TRBJ2-5; D uncertain. V shed 1 base and J shed 5 bases, with 5 bases lying between them. This CDR3 region has 12 residues. Germline V gene data show CDR1 as PRHDT and CDR2 as FYEKMQ (reference sequence). CDR3 loop: CASSLVSETQYF. CDR3 DNA sequence: TGTGCCAGCAGCTTAGTTTCCGAGACCCAGTACTTC.

This chain uses TRBV13 with TRBJ2-1, with a possible D match to TRBD2 (5 bases). CDR3 length: 13 amino acids. Trimming cost V 2 bases and J 8 bases, with 10 bases left between them. Germline V lookup: CDR1 PRHDT, CDR2 FYEKMQ (reference sequence). The CDR3 region has the DNA TGTGCCAGCAGCTTATTACGAGGGTATGAGCAGTTCTTC. This sequence encodes CASSLLRGYEQFF.

This clonotype was picked up many times. The gene calls are TRBV7-9 and TRBJ2-7; D remains ambiguous. The germline CDR1 and CDR2 sequences are SEHNR and FQNEAQ (reference sequence). The CDR3 runs 12 residues. V was pared by 1 base and J by 6 bases, with 7 bases between. As DNA, the CDR3 is TGTGCCAGCAGCTTAGGTCCCCTCGAGCAGTACGTC. Its protein is CASSLGPLEQYV.

The chain links TRBV23-1 to TRBJ2-5, with 12 bases fitting TRBD2. TRBV23-1 is treated as an ORF (open reading frame) with a function not yet certain. This CDR3 comprises 16 residues. V was pared by 3 bases and J by 2 bases, with 4 bases of the junction left unmatched. The CDR3 region has the DNA TGCGCCAGCAGTCACCAGACTAGCGGGAGACAAGAGACCCAGTACTTC. Protein: CASSHQTSGRQETQYF.

The gene calls are TRBV5-1 and TRBJ2-1; TRBD2 matches 7 bases. CDR3 size: 15 residues. Trimming took 2 bases from V and 8 from J; bases not matched to a gene: 10. Germline V CDR1 and CDR2: SGHRS, YFSETQ. The CDR3 sequence is CASSFAGRELDEQFF. The DNA for the CDR3 is TGCGCCAGCAGCTTTGCGGGGCGGGAGTTAGATGAGCAGTTCTTC.

The chain links TRBV20-1 to TRBJ2-7, with a possible D match to TRBD2 (6 bases). The CDR3 has 16 residues. With 5 bases removed from V and 4 bases from J, the gap between germline ends came to 24 bases. CDR1 and CDR2 (germline): DFQATT, SNEGSKA (reference sequence). The CDR3 coding sequence is TGCAGTGCTCCTGCCCTTCGGTTTAGCGGAGTTTACGAGCAGTACTTC. It translates to CSAPALRFSGVYEQYF.

There are many counts of this clonotype. This chain links TRBV11-2 with TRBJ2-1; D is possibly TRBD2 (6 bases). The CDR3 spans 13 residues. Deletions cut 1 base from V and 7 bases from J, with 8 bases between. Germline loops: CDR1 SGHAT, CDR2 FQNNGV. The CDR3 loop is CASSLGTINEQFF. The CDR3, as DNA: TGTGCCAGCAGCTTAGGGACTATAAATGAGCAGTTCTTC.

The chain links TRBV11-2 to TRBJ2-1; TRBD1 is a possible D gene (5 bases). The CDR3 is 12 amino acids. Germline V lookup: CDR1 SGHAT, CDR2 FQNNGV. Trimming pared 4 bases from V and 10 bases from J, leaving 11 bases between. The CDR3 DNA is TGTGCCAGCAGCTCAAAAGGGGTCGAGCAGTTCTTC. Translating gives CASSSKGVEQFF. The complete variable domain, with remaining parts taken from reference TRBV11-2 and TRBJ2-1, reads EAGVAQSPRYKIIEKRQSVAFWCNPISGHATLYWYQQILGQGPKLLIQFQNNGVVDDSQLPKDRFSAERLKGVDSTLKIQPAKLEDSAVYLCASSSKGVEQFFGPGTRLTVL.

In its sample, this clonotype was seen a few times. The chain employs TRBV23-1 and TRBJ2-5; 7 nucleotides align to TRBD1. TRBV23-1 is noted as an ORF with a role that remains uncertain. The CDR3 consists of 17 residues. V was pared by 5 bases and J by 2 bases, with 14 bases of the junction left unmatched. The CDR3 region is CASSANHQGDFQETQYF. CDR3 sequence (DNA): TGCGCCAGCAGTGCTAACCACCAGGGGGATTTTCAAGAGACCCAGTACTTC.

The chain recombines TRBV9 with TRBJ2-1; the match to TRBD1 covers 9 bases. Germline V gene lookup returns CDR1 SGDLS and CDR2 YYNGEE. V lost 2 bases and J lost 6; bases outside the gene matches: 3. The CDR3 is made up of 14 amino acids. CDR3 bases: TGTGCCAGCAGCGTTGGGACAGGGATCAATGAGCAGTTCTTC. The encoded protein is CASSVGTGINEQFF.

This clonotype was seen at least ten times. The chain couples TRBV7-9 to TRBJ1-1, with D perhaps matching TRBD1 (6 bases). The CDR3 has 15 amino acids. Per the germline V gene, CDR1 is SEHNR and CDR2 is FQNEAQ (reference sequence). Trimming shortened V by 4 bases and J by 1 base, and 13 bases separated the two germline ends. CDR3 bases: TGTGCCAGCAGCTCTTTGGGGGGGGCGAACACTGAAGCTTTCTTT. Protein: CASSSLGGANTEAFF.

This clonotype was detected ten times or more. CDR3: CASSLAPSDNEQFF. The CDR3 DNA reads as TGTGCCAGCAGCTTAGCACCCTCTGACAATGAGCAGTTCTTC. The chain employs TRBV11-2 and TRBJ2-1; D is unclear. V lost 1 base and J 5 bases, leaving 9 bases between the germline ends. Germline V gives CDR1 SGHAT, CDR2 FQNNGV. This CDR3 has 14 residues.

The chain has TRBV27 and TRBJ2-7; TRBD1 is a possible D gene (6 bases). CDR1 is MNHEY and CDR2 is SMNVEV in the germline V gene (reference sequence). This CDR3 has 12 residues. V lost 5 bases, J lost 6 bases, and 11 bases lay in between. The CDR3 spells CASSGGGAEQYF. The CDR3 region has the DNA TGTGCCAGCAGTGGGGGCGGAGCCGAGCAGTACTTC.

This clonotype showed up just a few times. The chain uses TRBV20-1 and TRBJ2-7; D is unclear. Trimming pared 5 bases from V and 1 base from J, leaving 9 bases between. The CDR3 contains 12 residues. CDR1 and CDR2 from the germline V gene are DFQATT and SNEGSKA (reference sequence). CDR3 loop: CSAPMGSYEQYF. The CDR3 DNA sequence: TGCAGTGCTCCCATGGGGTCCTACGAGCAGTACTTC.

This clonotype was seen a handful of times. The rearrangement joins TRBV5-1 to TRBJ2-7, with 9 nucleotides matching TRBD1. J gave up 4 bases and V 4 bases, and 6 bases lay outside the gene matches. The CDR3 contains 14 residues. Per the germline V gene, CDR1 is SGHRS and CDR2 is YFSETQ. CDR3 sequence (DNA): TGCGCCAGCAGCCGGGGGACAGGGTTATACGAGCAGTACTTC. It is translated as CASSRGTGLYEQYF.

This clonotype was seen a handful of times. V and J are TRBV27 and TRBJ2-1; D unclear. Trimming removed 3 bases from V and 9 bases from J, with 3 bases in between. This CDR3 region has 10 residues. The germline V gene has CDR1 MNHEY and CDR2 SMNVEV (reference sequence). CDR3 DNA sequence: TGTGCCAGCAGTTTGATTGAGCAGTTCTTC. This translates into CASSLIEQFF.

This clonotype was observed many times. V and J are TRBV13 and TRBJ2-7; D call uncertain. The CDR3 consists of 12 residues. Trimming cost V 2 bases and J 7 bases, with 9 bases left between them. Germline CDR1 and CDR2: PRHDT and FYEKMQ (reference sequence). CDR3 sequence reads: CASSLRLEEQYF. Here the CDR3 DNA reads TGTGCCAGCAGCTTAAGGCTTGAAGAGCAGTACTTC.

V gene TRBV13 combines with J gene TRBJ1-1, with D hard to call. The CDR3 runs 16 residues. CDR1 and CDR2 (germline): PRHDT, FYEKMQ (reference sequence). Trimming removed 4 bases from V and 0 bases from J, with 15 bases in between. The CDR3 sequence: CASSSLAGGMNTEAFF. As DNA, the CDR3 is TGTGCCAGCAGCTCTTTGGCGGGCGGCATGAACACTGAAGCTTTCTTT.

This clonotype was counted at least ten times. The chain carries TRBV15 and TRBJ2-7, with no clear D. This CDR3 has 14 residues. In germline, CDR1 is LNHNV, CDR2 YYDKDF (reference sequence). The germline V and J ends were trimmed by 1 base and 3 bases, with 10 bases remaining between them. DNA of the CDR3: TGTGCCACCAGCAGAGGGGATTCACTCTACGAGCAGTACGTC. Translation gives CATSRGDSLYEQYV.

This clonotype has a count of ten or more. The chain carries TRBV27 and TRBJ1-1; tentative D call: TRBD1 (6 bases). The germline V gene has CDR1 MNHEY and CDR2 SMNVEV (reference sequence). Trimming stripped 2 bases from V and 0 bases from J, with 10 bases between. This CDR3 contains 15 residues. The CDR3 DNA follows: TGTGCCAGCAGTTTAGGAGGGGGTCTGAACACTGAAGCTTTCTTT. This translates into CASSLGGGLNTEAFF.

The chain uses TRBV7-6 and TRBJ2-2; 8 nucleotides match TRBD2. This CDR3 spans 19 amino acids. The germline V gene encodes CDR1 SGHVS and CDR2 FNYEAQ. V lost 1 base, J lost 0 bases, and 10 bases stayed unmatched. CDR3 sequence: CASSLGSRGGIANTGELFF. As DNA, the CDR3 is TGTGCCAGCAGCTTAGGTAGTCGGGGGGGAATCGCGAACACCGGGGAGCTGTTTTTT.

This clonotype was observed a handful of times. This chain links TRBV29-1 with TRBJ2-1, with 11 bases aligning to TRBD2. CDR1 is SQVTM, CDR2 ANQGSEA, per germline. With V trimmed by 1 base and J by 3 bases, 2 bases remained unmatched. The CDR3 has 15 residues. The CDR3 spells CSVEGLAGGYNEQFF. The CDR3 DNA reads TGCAGCGTTGAAGGCCTAGCGGGAGGCTACAATGAGCAGTTCTTC.

This rearrangement joins TRBV27 to TRBJ1-2, with D possibly being TRBD1 (6 bases). This CDR3 comprises 14 residues. Trimming left V 8 bases short and J 4 bases short, with 17 bases between. Germline V gene lookup returns CDR1 MNHEY and CDR2 SMNVEV (reference sequence). CDR3: CASGKDSSFYGYTF. The CDR3, as DNA: TGTGCCAGCGGTAAGGACAGCTCCTTCTATGGCTACACCTTC.

This clonotype was detected ten times or more. The chain couples TRBV4-2 to TRBJ2-5; unclear D gene. CDR1 and CDR2 (germline): LGHNA, YNFKEQ. Between the trimmed V and J ends, which lost 4 bases and 4 bases, there was a span of 16 bases. This CDR3 is 15 amino acids long. CDR3 region: CASSPRLTDRETQYF. The CDR3 coding sequence is TGTGCCAGCAGCCCTCGACTTACCGATCGAGAGACCCAGTACTTC.

The chain uses TRBV4-1 and TRBJ2-1; 9 bases are shared with TRBD2. The CDR3 length is 19 residues. Germline CDR1 and CDR2: MGHRA and YSYEKL. V shed 4 bases, J shed 7 bases, and the junction held 20 bases outside the gene matches. DNA for the CDR3: TGCGCCAGCAGCCTCAAGACTAGCGGAGTGCCTGGGACGGATAATGAGCAGTTCTTC. Amino acid sequence: CASSLKTSGVPGTDNEQFF.